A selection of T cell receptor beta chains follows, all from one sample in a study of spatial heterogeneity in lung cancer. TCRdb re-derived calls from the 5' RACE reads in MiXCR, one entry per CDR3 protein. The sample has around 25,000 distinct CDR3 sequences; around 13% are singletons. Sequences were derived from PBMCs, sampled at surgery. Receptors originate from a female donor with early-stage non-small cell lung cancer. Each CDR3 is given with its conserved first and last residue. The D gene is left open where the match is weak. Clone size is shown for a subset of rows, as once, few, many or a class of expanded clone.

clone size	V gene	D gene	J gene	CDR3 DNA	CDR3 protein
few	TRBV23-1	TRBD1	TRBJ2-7	TGCGCCAGCAGTCCGGGACAGCGCCATAGAGAGCAGTACTTC	CASSPGQRHREQYF
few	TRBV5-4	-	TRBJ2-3	TGTGCCAGCAGCTTGGCGGGCCCTCAGGCAGATACGCAGTATTTT	CASSLAGPQADTQYF
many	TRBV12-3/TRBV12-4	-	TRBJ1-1	TGTGCCAGCAGTCTCCCTGGTCTGAACACTGAAGCTTTCTTT	CASSLPGLNTEAFF
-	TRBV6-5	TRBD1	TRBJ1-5	TGTGCCAGCAGTGTTACAGGGGGCAATCAGCCCCAGCATTTT	CASSVTGGNQPQHF
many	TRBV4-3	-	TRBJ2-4	TGCGCCAGCAACAAACCAACAGGTTATAAGGCCAAAAACATTCAGTACTTC	CASNKPTGYKAKNIQYF
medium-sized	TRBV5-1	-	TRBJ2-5	TGCGCCAGCAGCTTGAATCGCACAGGGATAACGCAAGAGACCCAGTACTTC	CASSLNRTGITQETQYF
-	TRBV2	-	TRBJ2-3	TGTGCCAGCAGCCGGGACCTCACAGATACGCAGTATTTT	CASSRDLTDTQYF
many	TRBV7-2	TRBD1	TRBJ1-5	TGTGCCAGCAGCTTACGGACAGGGGGGTACAATCAGCCCCAGCATTTT	CASSLRTGGYNQPQHF
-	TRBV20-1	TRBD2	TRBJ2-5	TGCAGTGCTAGAGATTTGACTAGCGGGGTCAGGGCCCAGTACTTC	CSARDLTSGVRAQYF
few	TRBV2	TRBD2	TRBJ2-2	TGTGCCAGCAGTCGGACTAGCGGGGCGGGGGAGCTGTTTTTT	CASSRTSGAGELFF
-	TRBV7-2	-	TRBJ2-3	TGTGCCAGCAGCTTAGCTGGACTGAGCACAGATACGCAGTATTTT	CASSLAGLSTDTQYF
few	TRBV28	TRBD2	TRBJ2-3	TGTGCCAGCAACACTAGCGGGGGTACACATAGAGATACGCAGTATTTT	CASNTSGGTHRDTQYF
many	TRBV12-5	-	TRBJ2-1	TGTGCTAGTGCCCGCTTGGTTGGGGCCCGGAGGGAGCAGTTCTTC	CASARLVGARREQFF
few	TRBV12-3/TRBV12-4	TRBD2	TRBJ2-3	TGTGCCAGCAGTTTGCGACTAGCGGGTAGCACAGATACGCAGTATTTT	CASSLRLAGSTDTQYF
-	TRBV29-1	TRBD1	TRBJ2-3	TGCAGCGTTGAACCAAACAGGGGAGATACGCAGTATTTT	CSVEPNRGDTQYF
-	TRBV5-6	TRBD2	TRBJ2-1	TGTGCCAGCAGCCCGGGACTAATGCTCGACAATGAGCAGTTCTTC	CASSPGLMLDNEQFF
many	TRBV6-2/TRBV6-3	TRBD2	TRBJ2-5	TGTGCCAGCAGTTACTCGAACCAGCGGGGGGGTCTACAAGAGACCCAGTACTTC	CASSYSNQRGGLQETQYF
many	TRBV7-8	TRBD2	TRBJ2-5	TGTGCCAGCAGCACTTGGCCGGGACTAGCGATGGAGACCCAGTACTTC	CASSTWPGLAMETQYF
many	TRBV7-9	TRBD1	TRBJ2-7	TGTGCCAGCAGCAATCCACAGGGGAACGAGCAGTACTTC	CASSNPQGNEQYF
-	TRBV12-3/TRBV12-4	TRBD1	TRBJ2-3	TGTGCCAGCAGGGGACAGCGCACAGATACGCAGTATTTT	CASRGQRTDTQYF
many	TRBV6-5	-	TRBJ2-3	TGTGCCAGCAGTTACGACAGAGAAACAGATACGCAGTATTTT	CASSYDRETDTQYF
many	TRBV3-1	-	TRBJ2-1	TGTGCCAGCAGCCAAGCCGACAGGAATGGCGATGAGCAGTTCTTC	CASSQADRNGDEQFF
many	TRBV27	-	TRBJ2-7	TGTGCCAGCAGTTTAAAAGGGGGAGGAGTATCCTACGAGCAGTACTTC	CASSLKGGGVSYEQYF
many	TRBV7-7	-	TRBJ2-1	TGTGCCAGCAGCTTAGGGGTAGCGGTCTACAATGAGCAGTTCTTC	CASSLGVAVYNEQFF
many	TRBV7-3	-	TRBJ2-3	TGTGCCAGCAGTCGCAGTGGACAGCGCACAGATACGCAGTATTTT	CASSRSGQRTDTQYF
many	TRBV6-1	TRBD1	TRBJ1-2	TGTGCCAGCAGTCTCCGGGACAGATCCTATGGCTACACCTTC	CASSLRDRSYGYTF
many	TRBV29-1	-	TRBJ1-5	TGCAGCGTTGAAGAGAGTAGCAATCAGCCCCAGCATTTT	CSVEESSNQPQHF
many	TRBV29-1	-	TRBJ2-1	TGCAGCGTTGTAAGAGGAGTTGGGGGAAATGAGCAGTTCTTC	CSVVRGVGGNEQFF
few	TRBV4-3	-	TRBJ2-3	TGCGCCAGCAGCCAAGGGGGGGCCCCGGATACGCACTATTTT	CASSQGGAPDTHYF
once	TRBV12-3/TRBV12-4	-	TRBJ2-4	TGTGCCAGCAGTTTTCGGGCCACAGGGGCCAAAAACATTCAGTACTTC	CASSFRATGAKNIQYF
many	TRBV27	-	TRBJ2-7	TGTGCCAGCAGCCTGACTCGGCTTGGGACTGCCGAGCAGTACTTC	CASSLTRLGTAEQYF
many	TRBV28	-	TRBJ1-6	TGTGCCAGCAGGACAGTGCTTGCTTCACCCCTCCACTTT	CASRTVLASPLHF
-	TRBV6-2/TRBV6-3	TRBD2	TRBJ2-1	TGTGCCAGCAGCCCACTAGCGGGAGGCCGGCGAGCAGCCAATGAGCAGTTCTTC	CASSPLAGGRRAANEQFF
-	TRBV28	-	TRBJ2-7	TGTGCCAGCAGTTCAGGAGGACCCTACGAGCAGTACTTC	CASSSGGPYEQYF
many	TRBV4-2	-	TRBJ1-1	TGTGCCAGCAGCTGGGATCTCGGAAACACTGAAGCTTTCTTT	CASSWDLGNTEAFF
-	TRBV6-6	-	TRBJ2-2	TGTGCCAGCAGTTTGCCGGGTCCTCCCACCGGGGAGCTGTTTTTT	CASSLPGPPTGELFF
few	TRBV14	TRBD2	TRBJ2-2	TGTGCCAGCAGCCCGGGAGGCGGGGGAGCGAACACCGGGGAGCTGTTTTTT	CASSPGGGGANTGELFF
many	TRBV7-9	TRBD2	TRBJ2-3	TGTGCCAGCAGCCCCCCTGTAGCGGGGGGCACAGATACGCAGTATTTT	CASSPPVAGGTDTQYF
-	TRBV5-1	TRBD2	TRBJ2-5	TGCGCCAGCAGCTTGAAAAGGCTAGCGGGAGGCCAAGAGACCCAGTACTTC	CASSLKRLAGGQETQYF
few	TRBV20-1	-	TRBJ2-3	TGCAGTGCTAGACAGGGGGATACGCAGTATTTT	CSARQGDTQYF
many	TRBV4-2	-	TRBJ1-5	TGTGCCAGCAGCCAGGGGACAAATCAGCCCCAGCATTTT	CASSQGTNQPQHF
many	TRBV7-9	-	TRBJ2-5	TGTGCCAGCAGCTCAGGGACGGGCCAAGAGACCCAGTACTTC	CASSSGTGQETQYF
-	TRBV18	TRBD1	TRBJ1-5	TGTGCCAGCTCACCAACGAACCCGGGACAGGGATTTGAGAGCAATCAGCCCCAGCATTTT	CASSPTNPGQGFESNQPQHF
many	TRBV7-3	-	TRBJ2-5	TGTGCCAGCAGCTACGGGACCGATAGACAAGAGACCCAGTACTTC	CASSYGTDRQETQYF
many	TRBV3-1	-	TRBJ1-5	TGTGCCAGCAGCCAATTCTCCACGGACAATCAGCCCCAGCATTTT	CASSQFSTDNQPQHF
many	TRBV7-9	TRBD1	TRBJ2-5	TGTGCCAGCAGCTTACCGACAGGGACCCAAGAGACCCAGTACTTC	CASSLPTGTQETQYF
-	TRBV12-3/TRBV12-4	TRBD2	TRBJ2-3	TGTGCCAGCAGTTCGGGACTAGCGGGAACAGATACGCAGTATTTT	CASSSGLAGTDTQYF
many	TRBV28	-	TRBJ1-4	TGTGCCAGCAGTTTGCGAGTCCCCAGACATGGAGAAAAACTGTTTTTT	CASSLRVPRHGEKLFF
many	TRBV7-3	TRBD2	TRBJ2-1	TGTGCCAGCAGCTCGGGACTAGACCTTTCCGATGAGCAGTTCTTC	CASSSGLDLSDEQFF
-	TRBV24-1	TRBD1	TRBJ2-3	TGTGCCACCAGGAACCGGGACAGGGGGCTTGATACGCAGTATTTT	CATRNRDRGLDTQYF
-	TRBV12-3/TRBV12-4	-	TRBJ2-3	TGTGCCAGCAGTTTGCGGCTAGACGGCACAGATACGCAGTATTTT	CASSLRLDGTDTQYF
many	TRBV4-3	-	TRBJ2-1	TGCGCCAGCAGCCAAGATGGGGGGAGATACAATGAGCAGTTCTTC	CASSQDGGRYNEQFF
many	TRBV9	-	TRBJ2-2	TGTGCCAGCAGCGTAATTACCGGGGAGCTGTTTTTT	CASSVITGELFF
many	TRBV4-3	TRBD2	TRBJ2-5	TGCGCCAGCAGCCAAGAATGGGGACTAGCGGTCCAAGAGACCCAGTACTTC	CASSQEWGLAVQETQYF
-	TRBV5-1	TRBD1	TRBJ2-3	TGCGCCAGCAGCTCGGACGGGACAGGCACAGATACGCAGTATTTT	CASSSDGTGTDTQYF
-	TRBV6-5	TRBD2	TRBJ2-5	TGTGCCAGCAGCCGGACTAGCGGGAGCGGTAGCGAGACCCAGTACTTC	CASSRTSGSGSETQYF
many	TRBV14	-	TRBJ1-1	TGTGCCAGCAGCCCACGGGGCACCGCCAAGGTTACTGAAGCTTTCTTT	CASSPRGTAKVTEAFF
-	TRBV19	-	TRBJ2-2	TGTGCCAGTAGTCAGAGGGGCCCCCCGTACTCAGGGGAGCTGTTTTTT	CASSQRGPPYSGELFF